The 5 T cell receptor beta chains listed next were all sequenced from one sample in a study of cytomegalovirus exposure and HLA in healthy donors. It was with 60 Vbeta and 13 Jbeta primers that the PCR ran. Profiling relied on immunoSEQ multiplex PCR, and the TCRdb table lists in-frame clones only, not all of them. The table includes more than 100,000 clones, just under 80% detected once. The sequencing sample was made of PBMCs. The receptors derive from a woman aged 18-29 years in good health and CMV-seronegative.

The chain uses TRBV23-1 and TRBJ2-1; 7 nucleotides align to TRBD2. TRBV23-1 is assigned to the ORF class and has an uncertain function. The V and J ends lost 0 bases and 5 bases, in that order; junction bases with no gene match: 7. This CDR3 is built from 16 residues. CDR3 region: CASSQSDGGNHNEQFF. DNA of the CDR3: TGCGCCAGCAGTCAATCGGACGGGGGGAATCACAATGAGCAGTTCTTC.

The CDR3 protein is CSVVVLAGGEYEQFF. The CDR3 DNA reads as TGCAGCGTTGTGGTACTAGCGGGAGGAGAGTATGAGCAGTTCTTC. The chain links TRBV29-1 to TRBJ2-1; 12 nucleotides agree with TRBD2. With V trimmed by 4 bases and J by 8 bases, 9 bases remained unmatched. The length of the CDR3 is 15 residues. Germline CDR1 and CDR2: SQVTM and ANQGSEA.

The rearrangement links TRBV9 to TRBJ2-7; 7 bases line up with TRBD2. This CDR3 contains 15 residues. The V gene end was trimmed by 3 bases and the J gene end by 2 bases; junction bases not matched to a gene: 8. Germline V lookup: CDR1 SGDLS, CDR2 YYNGEE. CDR3 sequence: CASSAGEGGTYEQYF. The CDR3 nucleotides read TGTGCCAGCAGCGCGGGGGAGGGAGGGACCTACGAGCAGTACTTC. Variable domain in full (rest from reference TRBV9 and TRBJ2-7): DSGVTQTPKHLITATGQRVTLRCSPRSGDLSVYWYQQSLDQGLQFLIQYYNGEERAKGNILERFSAQQFPDLHSELNLSSLELGDSALYFCASSAGEGGTYEQYFGPGTRLTVT.

The chain uses TRBV2 and TRBJ2-7; no firm D call. V dropped 4 bases and J dropped 2 bases, with 12 bases sitting between them. Germline V gene lookup returns CDR1 SNHLY and CDR2 FYNNEI. The CDR3 has 14 residues. For the CDR3, the DNA is TGTGCCAGCAGTGCGGTAGCTGTCACCTACGAGCAGTACTTC. This gives the protein CASSAVAVTYEQYF.

The chain is built from TRBV19 and TRBJ1-2; 8 bases line up with TRBD1. The junction had 5 bases not matched to a gene; V was cut back by 3 bases and J by 5 bases. Germline CDR1 and CDR2: LNHDA and SQIVND (reference sequence). The CDR3 runs to 14 residues. This CDR3 is CASSMRQGLYGYTF. CDR3 nucleotide sequence: TGTGCCAGTAGTATGCGACAGGGGTTGTATGGCTACACCTTC.